This entry lists 24 T cell receptor beta chains sequenced from one sample in a study of blood T cell repertoires in COVID-19. Sequencing used immunoSEQ multiplex PCR; TCRdb keeps in-frame clones, though not all of them. The sample carries some 200,000 clones, approximately 90% recorded once. Source material: PBMCs or T cells enriched from blood (not recorded which). These receptors were taken from a woman aged 18-30 years in a cohort exposed to, infected with or recovered from COVID-19 (not recorded which).

The chain joins TRBV11-3 to TRBJ1-1, with 10 bases lining up with TRBD1. This CDR3 contains 18 residues. Trimming removed 1 base from V and 1 base from J; junction bases left unmatched: 9. CDR1 and CDR2 from the germline V gene are SGHNT and YENEEA. CDR3 protein: CASSLGLGTGERNTEAFF. CDR3 DNA sequence: TGTGCCAGCAGCTTAGGTCTTGGGACAGGGGAAAGGAACACTGAAGCTTTCTTT.

CDR3 sequence reads: CASTAKIGQGERAFF. In DNA form, the CDR3 reads TGTGCCAGCACCGCCAAGATTGGGCAGGGGGAGAGAGCTTTCTTT. The rearrangement uses TRBV4-2 and TRBJ1-1; 7 bases agree with TRBD1. The CDR3 is 15 amino acids. Germline V gene sequence: CDR1 LGHNA, CDR2 YNFKEQ. The V gene end was trimmed by 7 bases and the J gene end by 10 bases; junction bases not matched to a gene: 18.

This clone was seen once. The rearrangement joins TRBV9 to TRBJ1-5; 7 nucleotides match TRBD1. The V gene end was trimmed by 0 bases and the J gene end by 4 bases; junction bases not matched to a gene: 10. The germline V gene has CDR1 SGDLS and CDR2 YYNGEE. CDR3 length: 17 residues. The CDR3 DNA reads as TGTGCCAGCAGCGTAGTCGGAGCAGGGGGAACAAATCAGCCCCAGCATTTT. It encodes CASSVVGAGGTNQPQHF.

The chain combines TRBV28 with TRBJ1-2, with a tentative D call TRBD1 (5 bases). CDR1 and CDR2 from the germline V gene are MDHEN and SYDVKM. Trimming shortened V by 4 bases and J by 7 bases, and 7 bases separated the two germline ends. The CDR3 contains 11 residues. CDR3 coding DNA: TGTGCCAGCAGTTCAGGGCGTGGCTACACCTTC. Its translation is CASSSGRGYTF.

The chain has TRBV2 and TRBJ1-5; possible D gene TRBD1, 5 bases. The CDR3 loop spans 14 amino acids. CDR1 is SNHLY, CDR2 FYNNEI, per germline. Trimming took 6 bases from V and 7 from J, leaving 16 bases between them. In nucleotides, the CDR3 is TGTGCCAGCAGAGCTCCGGACACACCCCAGCCCCAGCATTTT. This codes for CASRAPDTPQPQHF.

CDR3 amino acids: CASSAIRGNQPQHF. The CDR3 DNA reads TGTGCCAGCAGCGCTATCCGGGGCAATCAGCCCCAGCATTTT. This chain joins TRBV2 and TRBJ1-5; no definite D call. The CDR3 consists of 14 residues. Germline V gene sequence: CDR1 SNHLY, CDR2 FYNNEI. The germline V and J ends were trimmed by 6 bases and 2 bases, with 11 bases remaining between them. The whole variable domain, remainder taken from reference TRBV2 and TRBJ1-5, is EPEVTQTPSHQVTQMGQEVILRCVPISNHLYFYWYRQILGQKVEFLVSFYNNEISEKSEIFDDQFSVERPDGSNFTLKIRSTKLEDSAMYFCASSAIRGNQPQHFGDGTRLSIL.

The chain carries TRBV6-1 and TRBJ2-5; 7 bases match TRBD1. Germline V lookup: CDR1 MNHNS, CDR2 SASEGT. CDR3 length equals 15 residues. With V trimmed by 0 bases and J by 5 bases, 6 bases remained unmatched. The DNA of the CDR3 is TGTGCCAGCAGTGAAGCCGTGGGCAGGGGGGAGACCCAGTACTTC. This gives the protein CASSEAVGRGETQYF.

V is TRBV19 and J is TRBJ1-6; 9 positions match TRBD1. In germline, CDR1 is LNHDA, CDR2 SQIVND (reference sequence). The CDR3 has 15 amino acids. The trim removed 7 bases at V and 4 bases at J, leaving 5 bases unmatched. The CDR3: CASIGQGKYNSPLHF. CDR3 sequence (DNA): TGTGCCAGTATAGGACAGGGGAAATATAATTCACCCCTCCACTTT.

The chain links TRBV3-1 (or the pseudogene TRBV3-2) to TRBJ2-7; 9 bases are a match to TRBD1. The CDR3 contains 14 residues. V was clipped by 7 bases and J by 5 bases; unmatched bases: 9. CDR1 LGHDT and CDR2 YNNKEL come from the germline V gene (reference sequence). The CDR3 coding sequence is TGTGCCAGCAAGCAACAGGGGGCGCAGGACGAGCAGTACTTC. It specifies CASKQQGAQDEQYF.

The J gene is TRBJ2-1, the V gene TRBV7-9, with 7 bases that match TRBD1. The CDR3 runs to 14 residues. The trim removed 3 bases at V and 8 bases at J, leaving 7 bases unmatched. From germline, CDR1 is SEHNR and CDR2 FQNEAQ (reference sequence). This chain's CDR3 is CASSFPDRAHEQFF. The CDR3 DNA follows: TGTGCCAGCAGCTTTCCCGACAGGGCCCATGAGCAGTTCTTC.

CDR3 DNA sequence: TGTGCCAGCAGCTTGGACACCAATCAGCCCCAGCATTTT. This translates into CASSLDTNQPQHF. This rearrangement joins TRBV5-4 to TRBJ1-5; D not certain. Germline CDR1 reads SGHNT; CDR2 reads YYREEE (reference sequence). V lost 0 bases to trimming and J lost 3 bases, with 4 bases between them. CDR3 length: 13 residues.

This chain links TRBV7-3 with TRBJ2-5; 12 bases map to TRBD2. Germline V gene sequence: CDR1 SGHTA, CDR2 FQGTGA. V shed 0 bases, J shed 4 bases, and the junction held 24 bases outside the gene matches. This CDR3 is built from 23 residues. The CDR3 DNA is TGTGCCAGCAGCTTAACCCCCGTGACAGGGGGCACTAGCGGGAGGTCGGGTTCAGAGACCCAGTACTTC. Protein sequence: CASSLTPVTGGTSGRSGSETQYF.

The V call is TRBV11-2, the J call TRBJ2-1, with D uncertain. V was shortened by 0 bases and J by 14 bases, with 14 bases between the two germline ends. The CDR3 runs to 13 residues. Germline CDR1 and CDR2: SGHAT and FQNNGV. CDR3 DNA: TGTGCCAGCAGCTTAGATCTCCTCCTGATAGAGTTCTTC. Protein product: CASSLDLLLIEFF.

V gene TRBV12-3 or TRBV12-4 combines with J gene TRBJ1-1; D perhaps matches TRBD1 (5 bases). Trimming took off 7 bases at V and 8 bases at J, with 17 bases between the two ends. The CDR3 contains 13 residues. The CDR3 DNA follows: TGTGCCAGCAAAGGGGAGGGCAGCTCGGAAGCTTTCTTT. Translation: CASKGEGSSEAFF.

The V and J genes are TRBV5-4 and TRBJ2-7, with 10 bases aligning to TRBD2. CDR1 and CDR2 from the germline V gene are SGHNT and YYREEE (reference sequence). Trimming cost V 4 bases and J 6 bases; bases outside gene matches: 10. This CDR3 contains 15 residues. CDR3 region: CASSSPGTSDFEQYF. In DNA form, the CDR3 reads TGTGCCAGCAGCAGCCCCGGGACTAGCGATTTCGAGCAGTACTTC.

CDR3 region: CASSLGRVKNSPLHF. The CDR3 region has the DNA TGTGCCAGCAGCTTAGGCAGGGTGAAGAATTCACCCCTCCACTTT. V and J are TRBV7-2 and TRBJ1-6; possible D gene TRBD1, 5 bases. The germline V and J ends were trimmed by 1 base and 7 bases, with 11 bases remaining between them. Germline CDR1 SGHTA, CDR2 FQGNSA. CDR3 length equals 15 residues.

CDR3 region: CASSFLGTEDHTFGYTF. In DNA form, the CDR3 reads TGTGCCAGCAGCTTCCTCGGGACAGAGGATCACACTTTCGGCTACACCTTC. The chain couples TRBV7-8 to TRBJ1-2; 7 positions match TRBD1. The CDR3 spans 17 residues. Germline-derived CDR1 and CDR2 are SGHVS and FQNEAQ. After removal of 3 bases from V and 8 bases from J, the junction contained 18 bases not matched to a gene.

DNA of the CDR3: TGTGCCAGCAGCAGGATTGGACACCCTAAACACAGCAATCAGCCCCAGCATTTT. This translates into CASSRIGHPKHSNQPQHF. The genes are TRBV21-1 and TRBJ1-5; TRBD1, the table's D call, was not compared with the DNA. TRBV21-1 is a pseudogene locus. This CDR3 comprises 18 residues.

This chain joins TRBV7-9 and TRBJ1-1; D is uncertain. Germline CDR1 is SEHNR and CDR2 is FQNEAQ (reference sequence). V was clipped by 4 bases and J by 1 base, with 13 bases between them. The CDR3 spans 15 residues. The CDR3 loop is CASSSLQTPNTEAFF. The DNA for the CDR3 is TGTGCCAGCAGCTCCTTACAGACGCCGAACACTGAAGCTTTCTTT.

The chain has TRBV9 and TRBJ2-7; D might be TRBD2 (5 bases). The CDR3 is 14 amino acids. Trimming took off 4 bases at V and 0 bases at J, with 11 bases between the two ends. CDR1 is SGDLS, CDR2 YYNGEE, per germline. CDR3 in amino acids: CASSRGVSSYEQYF. The CDR3 coding sequence is TGTGCCAGCAGCCGGGGAGTAAGCTCCTACGAGCAGTACTTC.

This chain joins TRBV27 and TRBJ1-4; 7 nucleotides match TRBD1. Germline CDR1 is MNHEY and CDR2 is SMNVEV (reference sequence). The CDR3 spans 16 residues. V was clipped by 6 bases and J by 3 bases; unmatched bases: 10. CDR3 sequence: CASSPLDRVSNEKLFF. CDR3 bases: TGTGCCAGCAGCCCCCTCGACAGGGTATCTAATGAAAAACTGTTTTTT.

The V and J genes are TRBV7-9 and TRBJ2-7, with D perhaps TRBD2 (7 bases). CDR3 length: 15 residues. Germline assignment: CDR1 SEHNR and CDR2 FQNEAQ (reference sequence). Trimming removed 4 bases from V and 1 base from J, with 14 bases in between. CDR3: CASSYSGGGSYEQYF. The CDR3 DNA follows: TGTGCCAGCAGCTATTCGGGGGGCGGTTCCTACGAGCAGTACTTC.

The chain joins TRBV11-3 to TRBJ1-6, with 11 bases fitting TRBD1. CDR3 length: 15 residues. Looked up from germline, CDR1 is SGHNT and CDR2 is YENEEA. J was trimmed by 10 bases and V by 4 bases; bases with no gene match: 6. CDR3 nucleotides: TGTGCCAGCAGCTCCGGACAGGGGGCACAATCACCCCTCCACTTT. It codes for CASSSGQGAQSPLHF.

The chain couples TRBV19 to TRBJ2-5; D may be TRBD1 (6 bases). This CDR3 is built from 15 residues. Germline CDR1 reads LNHDA; CDR2 reads SQIVND (reference sequence). The V end lost 5 bases, the J end lost 5 bases, and 18 bases lay between the germline ends. The CDR3 is CASSPLWTAAETQYF. The CDR3 coding sequence is TGTGCCAGTAGTCCCCTATGGACAGCGGCGGAGACCCAGTACTTC.